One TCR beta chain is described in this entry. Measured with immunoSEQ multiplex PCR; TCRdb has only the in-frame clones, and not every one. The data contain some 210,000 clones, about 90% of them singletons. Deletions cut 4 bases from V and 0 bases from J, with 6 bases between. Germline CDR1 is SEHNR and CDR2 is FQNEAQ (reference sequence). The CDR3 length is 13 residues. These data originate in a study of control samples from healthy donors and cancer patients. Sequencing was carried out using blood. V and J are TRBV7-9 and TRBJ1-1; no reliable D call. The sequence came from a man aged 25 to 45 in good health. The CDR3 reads CASSYFMNTEAFF. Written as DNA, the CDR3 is TGTGCCAGCAGCTATTTTATGAACACTGAAGCTTTCTTT.